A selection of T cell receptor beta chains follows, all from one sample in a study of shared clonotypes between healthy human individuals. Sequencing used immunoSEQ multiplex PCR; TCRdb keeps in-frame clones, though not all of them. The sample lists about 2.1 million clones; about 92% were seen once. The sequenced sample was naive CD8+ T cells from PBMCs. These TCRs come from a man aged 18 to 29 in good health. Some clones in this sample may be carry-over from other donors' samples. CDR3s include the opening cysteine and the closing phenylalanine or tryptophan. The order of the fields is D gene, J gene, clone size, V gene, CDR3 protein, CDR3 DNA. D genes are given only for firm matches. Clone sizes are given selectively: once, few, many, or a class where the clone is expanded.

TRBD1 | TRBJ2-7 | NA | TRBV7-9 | CASSTAGTGGTYEQYF | TGTGCCAGCTCAACAGCCGGGACAGGGGGGACCTACGAGCAGTACTTC
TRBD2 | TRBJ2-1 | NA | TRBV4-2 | CASSQDVSREGRQLF | TGTGCCAGCAGCCAAGATGTCTCGCGGGAGGGCCGGCAGCTCTTC
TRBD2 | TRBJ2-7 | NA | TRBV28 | CASSVAGANYEQYF | TGTGCCAGCAGTGTAGCGGGAGCTAACTACGAGCAGTACTTC
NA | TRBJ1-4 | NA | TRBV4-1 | CASSPSPEKLFF | TGCGCCAGCAGCCCCTCCCCTGAAAAACTGTTTTTT
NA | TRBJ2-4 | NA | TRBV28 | CASSLVGQLAKNIQYF | TGTGCCAGCAGTTTGGTAGGGCAACTAGCCAAAAACATTCAGTACTTC
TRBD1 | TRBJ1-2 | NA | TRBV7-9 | CASSPYAYRGEGYTF | TGTGCCAGCAGCCCTTATGCCTACAGGGGTGAAGGCTACACCTTC
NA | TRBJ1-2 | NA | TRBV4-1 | CASSQVGITMGYGGYTF | TGCGCCAGCAGCCAAGTGGGTATTACGATGGGCTACGGAGGCTACACCTTC
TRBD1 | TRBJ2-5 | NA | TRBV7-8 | CASSPWTGGRETQYF | TGTGCCAGCAGCCCATGGACAGGGGGCCGAGAGACCCAGTACTTC
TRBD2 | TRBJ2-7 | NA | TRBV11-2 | CASSEPSSGSPPVQYF | TGTGCCAGCAGCGAGCCGTCTAGCGGGAGCCCCCCAGTGCAGTACTTC
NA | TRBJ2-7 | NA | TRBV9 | CASSVRGASYEQYF | TGTGCCAGCAGCGTCAGAGGGGCTTCCTACGAGCAGTACTTC
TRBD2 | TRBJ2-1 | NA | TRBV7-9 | CASSLVGSGISYEQFF | TGTGCCAGCAGCTTAGTGGGTAGCGGGATAAGCTATGAGCAGTTCTTC
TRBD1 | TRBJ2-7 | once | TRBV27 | CASSPRTGGSYEQYF | TGTGCCAGCAGTCCCCGGACAGGGGGCTCCTACGAGCAGTACTTC
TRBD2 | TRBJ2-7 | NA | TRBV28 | CASSLRGGGSFYEQYF | TGTGCCAGCAGTTTACGCGGTGGCGGGAGCTTCTACGAGCAGTACTTC
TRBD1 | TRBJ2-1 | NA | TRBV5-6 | CASSLSTGGGNEQFF | TGTGCCAGCAGCTTGTCGACAGGGGGTGGTAATGAGCAGTTCTTC
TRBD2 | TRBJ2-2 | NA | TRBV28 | CASRGDYPLGGELFF | TGTGCCAGCAGGGGGGACTACCCATTGGGCGGGGAGCTGTTTTTT
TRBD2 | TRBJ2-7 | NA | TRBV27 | CASSLPLANGTSRPYEQYF | TGTGCCAGCAGTTTACCCTTGGCGAATGGGACTAGCAGACCCTACGAGCAGTACTTC
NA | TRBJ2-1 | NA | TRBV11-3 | CASSSLFSSDEQFF | TGTGCCAGCAGCTCCCTTTTCAGTAGCGATGAGCAGTTCTTC
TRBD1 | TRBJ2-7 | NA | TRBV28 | CASSGGTGIRYEQYF | TGTGCCAGCAGCGGTGGGACAGGTATCCGCTACGAGCAGTACTTC
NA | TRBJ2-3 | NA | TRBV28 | CASNQGGTDTQYF | TGTGCCAGCAACCAAGGAGGGACAGATACGCAGTATTTT
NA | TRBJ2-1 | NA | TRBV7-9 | CASRAGAPNEQFF | TGTGCCAGCAGGGCGGGTGCACCCAATGAGCAGTTCTTC
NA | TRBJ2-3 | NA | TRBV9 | CASSVVVDAITDTQYF | TGTGCCAGCAGCGTAGTTGTTGACGCTATCACAGATACGCAGTATTTT
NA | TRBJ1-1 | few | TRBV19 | CAVGAYTEAFF | TGTGCCGTAGGGGCGTACACTGAAGCTTTCTTT
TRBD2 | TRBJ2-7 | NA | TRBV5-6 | CASSAGASYEQYF | TGTGCCAGCAGCGCGGGAGCCTCCTACGAGCAGTACTTC
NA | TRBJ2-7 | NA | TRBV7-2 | CASSLVSGGTYEQYF | TGTGCCAGCAGCTTAGTCTCCGGTGGAACCTACGAGCAGTACTTC
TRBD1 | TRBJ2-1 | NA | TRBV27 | CASSSTGEEQFF | TGTGCCAGCAGTTCGACAGGGGAGGAGCAGTTCTTC
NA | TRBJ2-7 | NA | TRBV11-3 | CASSFLGQKITYEQYF | TGTGCCAGCAGCTTCCTGGGGCAGAAAATCACCTACGAGCAGTACTTC
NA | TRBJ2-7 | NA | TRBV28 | CASSFGTSYEQYF | TGTGCCAGCAGTTTTGGGACTTCCTACGAGCAGTACTTC
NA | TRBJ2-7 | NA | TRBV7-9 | CASSLDLTPYEQYF | TGTGCCAGCAGCTTAGATCTCACCCCCTACGAGCAGTACTTC
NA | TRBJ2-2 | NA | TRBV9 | CASSVGGVPNTGELFF | TGTGCCAGCAGCGTAGGCGGGGTGCCAAACACCGGGGAGCTGTTTTTT
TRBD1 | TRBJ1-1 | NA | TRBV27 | CASSLYTGGSAEAFF | TGTGCCAGCAGTTTATATACAGGGGGTTCTGCTGAAGCTTTCTTT
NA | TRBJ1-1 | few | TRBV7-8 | CASSLGVSATEAFF | TGTGCCAGCAGCTTAGGCGTGTCGGCTACTGAAGCTTTCTTT
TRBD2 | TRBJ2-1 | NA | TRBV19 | CASSIRTSGMEQFF | TGTGCCAGTAGTATTCGGACTAGCGGGATGGAGCAGTTCTTC
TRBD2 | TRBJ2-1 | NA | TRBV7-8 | CASSLALAGGPGNEQFF | TGTGCCAGCAGCTTAGCTTTAGCGGGAGGGCCGGGCAATGAGCAGTTCTTC
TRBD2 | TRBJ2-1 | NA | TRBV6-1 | CASSVIGSGTDFYNEQFF | TGTGCCAGCAGTGTGATTGGAAGCGGGACCGACTTTTACAATGAGCAGTTCTTC
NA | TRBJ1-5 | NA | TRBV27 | CASSTNRRDSNQPQHF | TGTGCCAGCAGTACAAACAGGAGAGATAGCAATCAGCCCCAGCATTTT
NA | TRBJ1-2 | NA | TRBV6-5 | CASSYADREYGYTF | TGTGCCAGCAGTTATGCTGACCGGGAGTACGGCTACACCTTC
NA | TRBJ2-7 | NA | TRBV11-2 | CASSSGWGVSYEQYF | TGTGCCAGCAGCTCCGGGTGGGGGGTCTCCTACGAGCAGTACTTC
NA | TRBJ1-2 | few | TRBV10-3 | CAISEFRGRGYTF | TGTGCCATCAGTGAGTTCCGGGGCCGGGGCTACACCTTC
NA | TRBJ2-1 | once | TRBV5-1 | CASSLGQGRNLQFF | TGCGCCAGCAGCTTGGGGCAGGGTAGGAACCTGCAGTTCTTC
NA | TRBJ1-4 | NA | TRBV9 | CASSSHLGGTNEKLFF | TGTGCCAGCAGCTCCCACCTGGGGGGAACTAATGAAAAACTGTTTTTT
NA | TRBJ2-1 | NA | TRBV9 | CASSASLNNEQFF | TGTGCCAGCAGCGCGAGCCTAAACAATGAGCAGTTCTTC
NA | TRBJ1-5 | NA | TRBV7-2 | CASSLLPQGNQPQHF | TGTGCCAGCAGCTTATTGCCACAGGGCAATCAGCCCCAGCATTTT
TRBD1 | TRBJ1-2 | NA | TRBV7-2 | CASSLGQGPANYGYTF | TGTGCCAGCAGCTTAGGACAGGGCCCAGCTAACTATGGCTACACCTTC
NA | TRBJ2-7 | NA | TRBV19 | CASRGPPGYEQYF | TGTGCCAGTAGGGGCCCTCCAGGGTATGAGCAGTACTTC
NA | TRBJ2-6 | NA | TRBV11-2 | CASSSVQRRGFSGANVLTF | TGTGCCAGCAGCTCCGTACAGCGTAGAGGCTTCTCTGGGGCCAACGTCCTGACTTTC
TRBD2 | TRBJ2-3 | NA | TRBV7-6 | CASSLSPGGRLADTQYF | TGTGCCAGCAGCTTATCCCCCGGCGGGAGGCTAGCAGATACGCAGTATTTT
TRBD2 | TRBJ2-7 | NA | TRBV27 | CASSGLAGVAYEQYF | TGTGCCAGCAGTGGATTAGCGGGAGTCGCCTACGAGCAGTACTTC
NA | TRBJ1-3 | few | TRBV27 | CASSSGGFGNTIYF | TGTGCCAGCAGTTCTGGGGGCTTTGGAAACACCATATATTTT
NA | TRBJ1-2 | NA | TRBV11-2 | CASSSYSYRANYGYTF | TGTGCCAGCAGCTCCTATTCGTACAGGGCCAACTATGGCTACACCTTC